These 32 T cell receptor beta chains came from one sample sequenced in a study of T-cell memory formation after mild COVID-19. One entry per CDR3 protein results from TCRdb running MiXCR on the 5' RACE reads. The table has about 270,000 distinct CDR3 sequences, roughly 15% seen once; the top ten hold less than 30%. Sequenced: PBMCs or a T cell subset sorted from them (not recorded which). The receptors stem from a man aged 18 to 30 who had mild COVID-19 (a few samples of this study predate the infection). Cell type and time point are not known.

This chain links TRBV4-1 with TRBJ2-7; 9 nucleotides align to TRBD1. The CDR3 runs 17 residues. Germline V CDR1 and CDR2: MGHRA, YSYEKL. Trimming removed 1 base from V and 3 bases from J; junction bases left unmatched: 10. The DNA for the CDR3 is TGCGCCAGCAGCCAAGCCCAAACTGGGACAGGGATCTACGAGCAGTACTTC. This codes for CASSQAQTGTGIYEQYF.

This sequence joins TRBV7-2 and TRBJ2-2; 8 nucleotides match TRBD1. The CDR3 extends over 15 amino acids. V was pared by 6 bases and J by 5 bases, with 8 bases of the junction left unmatched. The germline V gene has CDR1 SGHTA and CDR2 FQGNSA. The CDR3: CASSLDRVGTGELFF. The DNA for the CDR3 is TGTGCCAGCAGTTTGGACAGGGTCGGTACCGGGGAGCTGTTTTTT.

This clonotype occurred a few times. The chain combines TRBV12-5 with TRBJ2-1; 9 bases are shared with TRBD1. With V trimmed by 5 bases and J by 8 bases, 7 bases remained unmatched. Germline V gene sequence: CDR1 LGHNT, CDR2 FRNRAP. The CDR3 covers 14 residues. The CDR3: CASGPGTGWDEQFF. CDR3 nucleotides: TGTGCTAGTGGTCCAGGGACAGGGTGGGATGAGCAGTTCTTC.

This clonotype has just a few counts. In nucleotides, the CDR3 is TGTGCCAGCAGTTACTCTGACTACGAGCAGTACTTC. Its translation is CASSYSDYEQYF. This chain connects TRBV6-6 to TRBJ2-7; D gene ambiguous. Germline V gene data show CDR1 as MNHNY and CDR2 as SVGAGI (reference sequence). This CDR3 has 12 residues. Trimming stripped 0 bases from V and 3 bases from J, with 3 bases between.

This rearrangement joins TRBV10-1 to TRBJ2-2; D possibly corresponds to TRBD1 (5 bases). The V gene's germline CDR1 is WNHNN and CDR2 SYGVQD (reference sequence). The germline V and J ends were trimmed by 5 bases and 8 bases, with 12 bases remaining between them. The CDR3 runs to 13 residues. The chain's CDR3 is CASSSAGSGELFF. In DNA form, the CDR3 reads TGCGCCAGCAGTTCGGCAGGGTCGGGGGAGCTGTTTTTT.

The chain recombines TRBV6-6 with TRBJ2-2, with D tentatively TRBD2 (6 bases). Germline V gene lookup returns CDR1 MNHNY and CDR2 SVGAGI (reference sequence). The CDR3 is made up of 12 amino acids. V lost 6 bases and J 6 bases, leaving 8 bases between the germline ends. CDR3 in amino acids: CASRDYSGELFF. The CDR3 nucleotides are TGTGCCAGCAGGGACTATTCCGGGGAGCTGTTTTTT.

This clonotype was seen a handful of times. The rearrangement uses TRBV20-1 and TRBJ1-2; 8 bases line up with TRBD1. This CDR3 has 12 residues. Germline V gene data show CDR1 as DFQATT and CDR2 as SNEGSKA (reference sequence). V was clipped by 6 bases and J by 7 bases; unmatched bases: 7. The CDR3 protein is CSADDRGGGYTF. CDR3 bases: TGCAGTGCCGATGACAGGGGCGGTGGCTACACCTTC.

The gene calls are TRBV2 and TRBJ2-1; 11 bases are a match to TRBD2. The J segment lost 2 bases and the V segment lost 3 bases, leaving 3 bases of the junction unmatched. This CDR3 is 16 amino acids long. Germline-derived CDR1 and CDR2 are SNHLY and FYNNEI. The chain's CDR3 is CASSDISGGAYNEQFF. DNA of the CDR3: TGTGCCAGCAGTGATATTAGCGGGGGGGCCTACAATGAGCAGTTCTTC.

This clonotype has at least ten counts. The rearrangement uses TRBV5-1 and TRBJ2-1; 7 bases fit TRBD2. Per germline, CDR1 SGHRS and CDR2 YFSETQ. The CDR3 runs to 14 residues. J was trimmed by 6 bases and V by 0 bases; bases with no gene match: 3. This CDR3 reads CASSLDGGFNEQFF. The CDR3 coding sequence is TGCGCCAGCAGCTTGGACGGGGGGTTCAATGAGCAGTTCTTC.

The chain is built from TRBV20-1 and TRBJ1-1; D remains unclear. Germline CDR1 and CDR2: DFQATT and SNEGSKA (reference sequence). V lost 5 bases, J lost 0 bases, and 1 base lay in between. This CDR3 has 10 amino acids. This chain's CDR3 is CSALNTEAFF. The CDR3 region has the DNA TGCAGTGCTCTGAACACTGAAGCTTTCTTT.

This clonotype has just a few counts. The chain joins TRBV7-3 to TRBJ2-5; a possible D gene is TRBD2 (6 bases). The germline CDR1 and CDR2 sequences are SGHTA and FQGTGA. The germline V and J ends were trimmed by 4 bases and 9 bases, with 12 bases remaining between them. This CDR3 is 12 amino acids long. This CDR3 reads CASSSLGGSQYF. DNA for the CDR3: TGTGCCAGCAGCTCGCTCGGAGGGTCCCAGTACTTC.

This clonotype was detected a few times. This sequence joins TRBV9 and TRBJ2-5; 7 bases align to TRBD1. CDR3 size: 14 residues. Trimming took 4 bases from V and 4 from J; bases not matched to a gene: 7. Germline CDR1 reads SGDLS; CDR2 reads YYNGEE. The CDR3 is CASSPGTAGETQYF. The CDR3 DNA follows: TGTGCCAGCAGCCCGGGGACAGCCGGAGAGACCCAGTACTTC.

This clonotype was counted ten times or more. The gene calls are TRBV30 and TRBJ2-5, with a weak D call TRBD1 (5 bases). This CDR3 has 13 residues. In germline, CDR1 is GTSNPN, CDR2 SVGIG (reference sequence). V dropped 2 bases and J dropped 7 bases, with 14 bases sitting between them. Here the CDR3 reads CAWSIQGVVTQYF. The CDR3 nucleotides read TGTGCCTGGAGTATCCAAGGGGTTGTGACCCAGTACTTC.

This clonotype occurred many times. This rearrangement joins TRBV12-3 or TRBV12-4 to TRBJ2-1, with TRBD2 matching over 16 bases. The V gene end was trimmed by 7 bases and the J gene end by 8 bases; junction bases not matched to a gene: 8. The CDR3 has 16 residues. The CDR3 reads CASTRGLAGGADEQFF. The CDR3 DNA reads TGTGCCAGCACCAGGGGACTAGCGGGGGGGGCGGATGAGCAGTTCTTC.

This clonotype was observed a handful of times. This chain links TRBV12-5 with TRBJ1-5, with 7 bases lining up with TRBD1. The V gene end was trimmed by 4 bases and the J gene end by 7 bases; junction bases not matched to a gene: 7. This CDR3 has 14 amino acids. In germline, CDR1 is LGHNT, CDR2 FRNRAP. The CDR3 region has the DNA TGTGCTAGTGGTTATGACAGGGTTGGGCAGCCCCAGCATTTT. This gives the protein CASGYDRVGQPQHF.

This clonotype was seen at least ten times. V gene TRBV19 combines with J gene TRBJ2-3; possible D gene TRBD1, 6 bases. V was cut by 5 bases and J by 6 bases, with 15 bases left in between. This CDR3 spans 14 amino acids. Germline CDR1 is LNHDA and CDR2 is SQIVND (reference sequence). Written as DNA, the CDR3 is TGTGCCAGTAGTTCAGACAGGCGGAGGGATACGCAGTATTTT. Amino acids: CASSSDRRRDTQYF.

The chain links TRBV4-2 to TRBJ1-6; possible D gene TRBD1, 5 bases. The CDR3 loop spans 15 amino acids. Looked up from germline, CDR1 is LGHNA and CDR2 is YNFKEQ. Trimming shortened V by 0 bases and J by 17 bases, and 20 bases separated the two germline ends. CDR3 residues: CASSQDHSTAILIHF. The CDR3 nucleotides read TGTGCCAGCAGCCAAGATCATTCGACAGCCATCCTTATCCACTTT.

The chain couples TRBV9 to TRBJ1-2; 9 positions agree with TRBD1. V shed 3 bases, J shed 0 bases, and the junction held 12 bases outside the gene matches. This CDR3 contains 18 residues. CDR1 is SGDLS, CDR2 YYNGEE, per germline. Here the CDR3 reads CASSARSGTGRTNYGYTF. CDR3 sequence (DNA): TGTGCCAGCAGCGCACGTTCCGGGACAGGGCGGACTAACTATGGCTACACCTTC.

This clonotype was seen repeatedly, ten times or more. This chain uses TRBV9 with TRBJ1-4; D is perhaps TRBD1 (6 bases). V was trimmed by 0 bases and J by 8 bases, leaving 11 bases between them. This CDR3 region has 14 residues. Germline CDR1 is SGDLS and CDR2 is YYNGEE. The CDR3 nucleotides read TGTGCCAGCAGCGTAGGCAGGGGCGGGGAAAAACTGTTTTTT. Amino acid sequence: CASSVGRGGEKLFF.

This clonotype was observed a few times. This rearrangement joins TRBV7-9 to TRBJ1-1; possible D gene TRBD1, 5 bases. This CDR3 is built from 13 residues. V was pared by 6 bases and J by 0 bases, with 8 bases between. Germline CDR1 SEHNR, CDR2 FQNEAQ (reference sequence). The CDR3 region has the DNA TGTGCCAGCAGGGGACGGGTGAACACTGAAGCTTTCTTT. This sequence encodes CASRGRVNTEAFF. The full variable domain, with the rest looked up from reference TRBV7-9 and TRBJ1-1, is DTGVSQNPRHKITKRGQNVTFRCDPISEHNRLYWYRQTLGQGPEFLTYFQNEAQLEKSRLLSDRFSAERPKGSFSTLEIQRTEQGDSAMYLCASRGRVNTEAFFGQGTRLTVV.

This clonotype was recorded at least ten times. The chain carries TRBV29-1 and TRBJ2-1; no clear D gene. From germline, CDR1 is SQVTM and CDR2 ANQGSEA. Trimming stripped 3 bases from V and 4 bases from J, with 4 bases between. The CDR3 is 11 amino acids. The chain's CDR3 is CSVDQYNEQFF. CDR3 sequence (DNA): TGCAGCGTTGATCAGTACAATGAGCAGTTCTTC.

This clonotype was counted a few times. This rearrangement joins TRBV20-1 to TRBJ2-1; D is uncertain. V was cut by 5 bases and J by 1 base, with 0 bases left in between. The CDR3 is 10 residues long. Germline V CDR1 and CDR2: DFQATT, SNEGSKA (reference sequence). The CDR3 here is CSASYNEQFF. The CDR3 DNA sequence: TGCAGTGCTTCCTACAATGAGCAGTTCTTC.

J is TRBJ2-2 and V is TRBV20-1, with D unclear. V was cut by 2 bases and J by 6 bases, with 13 bases left in between. The CDR3 consists of 14 residues. Germline lookup yields CDR1 DFQATT and CDR2 SNEGSKA (reference sequence). Written as DNA, the CDR3 is TGCAGTGCTAGATCGGGCCGGATGGCCGGGGAGCTGTTTTTT. It is translated as CSARSGRMAGELFF.

In its sample, this clonotype was seen a few times. The rearrangement links TRBV7-2 to TRBJ1-2, with unresolved D. V lost 0 bases, J lost 2 bases, and 10 bases lay in between. This CDR3 has 15 amino acids. Germline values: CDR1 SGHTA, CDR2 FQGNSA. The CDR3 here is CASSLAPGGNYGYTF. CDR3 nucleotide sequence: TGTGCCAGCAGCTTAGCCCCTGGCGGGAACTATGGCTACACCTTC.

This chain connects TRBV7-8 to TRBJ2-1, with D uncertain. V dropped 5 bases and J dropped 7 bases, with 12 bases sitting between them. The CDR3 covers 13 residues. Germline lookup yields CDR1 SGHVS and CDR2 FQNEAQ. The CDR3 DNA reads TGTGCCAGCAGCCCGGCCGAAGGGAATGAGCAGTTCTTC. It translates to CASSPAEGNEQFF.

The V call is TRBV15, the J call TRBJ1-2; the D gene is possibly TRBD1 (6 bases). This CDR3 contains 15 residues. Germline assignment: CDR1 LNHNV and CDR2 YYDKDF (reference sequence). V lost 5 bases to trimming and J lost 3 bases, with 16 bases between them. The CDR3 nucleotides read TGTGCCACCAGCGACCTCCGGGGGGCAGACTATGGCTACACCTTC. Protein sequence: CATSDLRGADYGYTF.

The J gene is TRBJ2-7, the V gene TRBV11-2, with 8 bases that match TRBD2. V trimming: 3 bases; J trimming: 6 bases; junction bases outside the gene matches: 4. Germline assignment: CDR1 SGHAT and CDR2 FQNNGV. This CDR3 contains 13 residues. The CDR3 reads CASSLGLDSEQYV. In DNA form, the CDR3 reads TGTGCCAGCAGCTTGGGACTAGACTCCGAGCAGTACGTC.

The genes are TRBV12-3 or TRBV12-4 and TRBJ2-2; a possible D gene is TRBD2 (6 bases). V lost 6 bases to trimming and J lost 7 bases, with 15 bases between them. The CDR3 covers 14 residues. The CDR3: CASRPAGGDGELFF. The CDR3 DNA is TGTGCCAGCAGGCCGGCGGGCGGGGACGGGGAGCTGTTTTTT.

This clonotype was seen at least ten times. V is TRBV7-2 and J is TRBJ1-2; TRBD1 aligns across 12 bases. V lost 5 bases and J lost 4; bases outside the gene matches: 14. The CDR3 spans 18 residues. Germline values: CDR1 SGHTA, CDR2 FQGNSA. The CDR3: CASSAARPGQGAGYGYTF. DNA for the CDR3: TGTGCCAGCAGCGCCGCCAGACCGGGACAGGGGGCGGGCTATGGCTACACCTTC.

This clonotype was recorded a few times. The chain carries TRBV5-1 and TRBJ2-5; no firm D call. V was cut by 4 bases and J by 3 bases, with 13 bases left in between. Germline CDR1 SGHRS, CDR2 YFSETQ. The CDR3 has 14 amino acids. The CDR3 region is CASSRAVLKETQYF. The CDR3 DNA reads TGCGCCAGCAGCCGGGCTGTGCTGAAAGAGACCCAGTACTTC.

The chain uses TRBV6-5 and TRBJ1-4; no clear D gene. V lost 4 bases to trimming and J lost 8 bases, with 8 bases between them. From germline, CDR1 is MNHEY and CDR2 SVGAGI. The CDR3 contains 12 residues. CDR3 coding DNA: TGTGCCAGCAGTTCGGGCGGCGAAAAACTGTTTTTT. This encodes CASSSGGEKLFF.

The gene calls are TRBV4-3 and TRBJ1-5; D ambiguous. V was clipped by 0 bases and J by 7 bases, with 7 bases between them. CDR1 is LGHNA, CDR2 YSLEER, per germline. The CDR3 is 13 residues long. Written as DNA, the CDR3 is TGCGCCAGCAGCCAAGAGAGGGAGCAGCCCCAGCATTTT. It specifies CASSQEREQPQHF.